Below, one T cell receptor beta chain is given with its context. This sample was included in a study of OX40 agonist ivuxolimab in advanced cancers. This table comes from immunoSEQ multiplex PCR, and its TCRdb copy is limited to in-frame clones, with some not included. The data contain about 64,000 clones, around 93% of them seen just once; the ten biggest clones take up under 0.45%. This sequence originates from an adult with an advanced solid tumor such as melanoma, head and neck, liver or kidney cancer. The sequencing here drew on CD4+ or CD8+ T cells sorted from blood, taken in a trial of the OX40 agonist ivuxolimab.

The CDR3 region has the DNA TGTGCCAGCAGCCAGGACTCGGCGGGTCGCGAGCAGTACTTC. It translates to CASSQDSAGREQYF. The chain uses TRBV7-9 and TRBJ2-7; TRBD2 is a possible D gene (5 bases). Trimming left V 5 bases short and J 6 bases short, with 17 bases between. This CDR3 is 14 amino acids long. The germline V gene encodes CDR1 SEHNR and CDR2 FQNEAQ (reference sequence). The whole variable domain, remainder taken from reference TRBV7-9 and TRBJ2-7, is DTGVSQNPRHKITKRGQNVTFRCDPISEHNRLYWYRQTLGQGPEFLTYFQNEAQLEKSRLLSDRFSAERPKGSFSTLEIQRTEQGDSAMYLCASSQDSAGREQYFGPGTRLTVT.